This TCR beta chain is drawn from a study of blood T cell repertoires in COVID-19. Whole-study context: The United States, Italy and Spain were the sources of the acute and convalescent COVID-19 samples. Sample material is recorded as cDNA or gDNA derived from T cells, B-cell-depleted T cells, or PBMCs.

While infection was still active, Seattle patients were enrolled and then followed longitudinally. In the original analysis: From reference gene primer amplification, estimates of nucleated cell counts were derived. Only in-frame clones appear in the TCRdb table, and some are missing; sequencing was by immunoSEQ multiplex PCR. V and J calls plus clone size are reproduced from that table; the DNA served to infer D and trimming. The top ten hold around 1% of the sample, which has some 290,000 clones, around 91% seen once. V lost 5 bases and J lost 1, with 11 bases in between. Germline V gene sequence: CDR1 SGHTA, CDR2 FQGTGA. The CDR3 totals 14 residues.

The gene calls are TRBV7-3 and TRBJ1-1; D remains unclear. The TCR comes from a woman aged 40 to 50 with COVID-19, enrolled during active disease. Sequencing was performed on peripheral blood. The CDR3 protein is CASSPGATNTEAFF. CDR3 bases: TGTGCCAGCAGCCCCGGAGCAACGAACACTGAAGCTTTCTTT.